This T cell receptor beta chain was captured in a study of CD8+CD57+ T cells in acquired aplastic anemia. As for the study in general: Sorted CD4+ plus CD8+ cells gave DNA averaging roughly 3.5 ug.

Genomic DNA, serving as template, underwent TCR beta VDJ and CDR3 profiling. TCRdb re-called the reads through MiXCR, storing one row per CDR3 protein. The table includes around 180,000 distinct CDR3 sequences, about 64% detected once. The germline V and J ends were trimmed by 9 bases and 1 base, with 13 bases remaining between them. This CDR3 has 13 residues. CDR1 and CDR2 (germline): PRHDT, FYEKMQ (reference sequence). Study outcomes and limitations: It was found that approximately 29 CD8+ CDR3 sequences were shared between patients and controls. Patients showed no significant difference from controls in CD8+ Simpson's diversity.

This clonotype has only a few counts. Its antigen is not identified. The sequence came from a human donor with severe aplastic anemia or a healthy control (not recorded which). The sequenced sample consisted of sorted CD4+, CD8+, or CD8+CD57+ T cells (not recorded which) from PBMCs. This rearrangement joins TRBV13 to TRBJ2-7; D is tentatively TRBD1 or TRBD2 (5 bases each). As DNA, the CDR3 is TGTGCCAGTCGGGACCCTGGATCCTACGAGCAGTACTTC. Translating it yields CASRDPGSYEQYF.